This entry describes one T cell receptor beta chain. An end of the junction does not agree with germline; a read error may underlie this. This specimen comes from a study of blood T cell repertoires in COVID-19. Study context: The origin of the acute and convalescent COVID-19 samples was the United States, Italy and Spain. The cDNA or gDNA used as material had been derived from T cells, B-cell-depleted T cells, or PBMCs.

The CDR3 is 16 amino acids. Germline-derived CDR1 and CDR2 are SGHAT and FQDESV (reference sequence). Per the authors' pipeline: Nucleated cell counts were estimated from reference gene primer amplification. Profiled with immunoSEQ multiplex PCR; TCRdb holds only in-frame clones, not every one. V and J calls and clone size are given by that table; D and trimming were obtained from the DNA. The sample has fewer than 150,000 clones; approximately 85% are singletons. Material: peripheral blood. The rearrangement uses TRBV11-1 and TRBJ2-1, with D maybe TRBD2 (5 bases). This TCR came from a human donor in a cohort sampled during active COVID-19. The chain's CDR3 is CASGFKVAGSYNEQFF. The CDR3, as DNA: TGTGCCAGCGGCTTTAAAGTTGCGGGCTCCTACAATGAGCAGTTCTTC.